This T cell receptor (beta chain) was recovered during a study of regulatory T cells in long-lasting Graves disease. Time point indicated: persistent/refractory GD, antithyroid drugs over 5 years with positive TRAb. PBMC-extracted RNA yielded the TCR library. The TCR beta library used iRepertoire HTBI primers with Arm-PCR amplification of CDR3. TCRdb recomputed calls from the multiplex PCR reads with MiXCR, one row per CDR3 protein. The table shows 310,000 or so distinct CDR3 sequences, with 20% to 25% occurring only once. This clonotype was recorded at least ten times. The target antigen is unknown. Overall study findings and caveats: Persistent disease preferred TRBV28, TRBJ1-2 and TRBJ2-5.

CDR3 size: 16 residues. CDR1 and CDR2 (germline): SGHRS, YFSETQ. V lost 1 base, J lost 0 bases, and 2 bases stayed unmatched. V usage is TRBV5-1 and J usage is TRBJ2-2; 8 bases line up with TRBD2. This sequence was found in a female donor with Graves disease. The starting material was peripheral blood mononuclear cells (PBMCs), obtained when the disease was refractory, from a patient treated with antithyroid drugs. CDR3 sequence reads: CASSLSGSANTGELFF. CDR3 DNA sequence: TGCGCCAGCAGCTTGAGCGGGAGTGCGAACACCGGGGAGCTGTTTTTT.